This TCR beta chain emerged from a study of CD8 T cells in ankylosing spondylitis. Notes on the study in general: Roughly eight highly homologous variants made up a TCR beta motif that seemed to typify ankylosing spondylitis blood. Disease-linked clones were reportedly significantly enriched in matched ankylosing spondylitis synovial fluid. Earlier work had already found some motif variants in reactive arthritis synovial fluid and blood.

Each TCR beta library was made by quantitative 5'-RACE that incorporated molecular barcodes. TCRdb used MiXCR to reprocess the 5' RACE reads, holding one entry per CDR3 protein. This table holds under 550,000 distinct CDR3 sequences, more than 25% found once. The CDR3 extends over 16 amino acids. Germline trimming cut 0 bases from V and 6 bases from J; bases unmatched to any gene: 6. The germline V gene has CDR1 SGHRS and CDR2 YFSETQ. This clonotype was picked up a small number of times. Antigen: not known. The TCR comes from a male donor with ankylosing spondylitis. The genes are TRBV5-1 and TRBJ2-1; 10 nucleotides align to TRBD2. Sample: blood, either unsorted or a sorted T cell fraction (not recorded which). As DNA, the CDR3 is TGCGCCAGCAGCTTGGCTCCTAGCGGGAGCAGCAATGAGCAGTTCTTC. The encoded protein is CASSLAPSGSSNEQFF. Full variable domain (remainder filled in from reference TRBV5-1 and TRBJ2-1): KAGVTQTPRYLIKTRGQQVTLSCSPISGHRSVSWYQQTPGQGLQFLFEYFSETQRNKGNFPGRFSGRQFSNSRSEMNVSTLELGDSALYLCASSLAPSGSSNEQFFGPGTRLTVL.